A single sample is the source of the 12 T cell receptor beta chains below, sequenced in a study of long-term antiretroviral therapy in people with HIV. immunoSEQ v3.0 was run at survey level. Sequencing used immunoSEQ multiplex PCR; TCRdb keeps in-frame clones, though not all of them. This sample has approximately 20,000 clones, with just under 85% found just once. The source material was unsorted PBMCs, sampled around 4 years after starting antiretroviral therapy. The source is a man aged 18-30 years with HIV.

This clone was seen only once. V and J are TRBV5-5 and TRBJ1-1, with a possible D match to TRBD1 (5 bases). Germline CDR1 and CDR2: SGHKS and YYEKEE (reference sequence). There are 14 residues in the CDR3. The V gene lost 5 bases and the J gene lost 2 bases, with 13 bases spanning the gap. This CDR3 is CASRILQENTEAFF. The CDR3 DNA reads as TGTGCCAGCAGAATCCTACAGGAAAACACTGAAGCTTTCTTT.

The chain employs TRBV19 and TRBJ1-6, with unresolved D. Trimming shortened V by 0 bases and J by 7 bases, and 4 bases separated the two germline ends. The CDR3 contains 13 residues. Germline V CDR1 and CDR2: LNHDA, SQIVND (reference sequence). CDR3 sequence reads: CASSIDGNSPLHF. The CDR3 DNA sequence: TGTGCCAGTAGTATAGACGGGAATTCACCCCTCCACTTT. Full variable domain (outside the CDR3, taken from reference TRBV19 and TRBJ1-6): DGGITQSPKYLFRKEGQNVTLSCEQNLNHDAMYWYRQDPGQGLRLIYYSQIVNDFQKGDIAEGYSVSREKKESFPLTVTSAQKNPTAFYLCASSIDGNSPLHFGNGTRLTVT.

The chain recombines TRBV7-3 with TRBJ2-6; the D gene is possibly TRBD2 (5 bases). V was cut by 5 bases and J by 2 bases, with 10 bases left in between. Germline-derived CDR1 and CDR2 are SGHTA and FQGTGA. This CDR3 contains 15 residues. DNA for the CDR3: TGTGCCAGCAGCAAATCCGGGGCTGGGGCCAACGTCCTGACTTTC. It specifies CASSKSGAGANVLTF.

This clone was counted once. V and J are TRBV15 and TRBJ2-3; 7 bases match TRBD1. The CDR3 sequence is 14 residues long. Germline loops: CDR1 LNHNV, CDR2 YYDKDF (reference sequence). V dropped 5 bases and J dropped 0; count of bases not matched to a gene: 2. CDR3 region: CATSRDSSTDTQYF. In DNA, the CDR3 is TGTGCCACCAGCCGGGACAGCAGCACAGATACGCAGTATTTT.

The gene calls are TRBV19 and TRBJ1-5; 8 bases map to TRBD1. The CDR3 loop spans 19 amino acids. Germline V CDR1 and CDR2: LNHDA, SQIVND (reference sequence). The V segment lost 5 bases and the J segment 0 bases; nucleotides outside the gene matches: 15. CDR3 nucleotides: TGTGCCAGTAGTCTGACGCCGACAGGGGTGCTCTATAGCAATCAGCCCCAGCATTTT. Protein product: CASSLTPTGVLYSNQPQHF. The full variable domain, completed using reference TRBV19 and TRBJ1-5, is DGGITQSPKYLFRKEGQNVTLSCEQNLNHDAMYWYRQDPGQGLRLIYYSQIVNDFQKGDIAEGYSVSREKKESFPLTVTSAQKNPTAFYLCASSLTPTGVLYSNQPQHFGDGTRLSIL.

This clone is a singleton in its sample. V gene TRBV4-1 combines with J gene TRBJ2-1; D is undetermined. The germline V gene has CDR1 MGHRA and CDR2 YSYEKL. V shed 1 base and J shed 4 bases, with 8 bases lying between them. The CDR3 totals 14 residues. The CDR3 DNA is TGCGCCAGCAGCCAAGGGACGGGTTACAATGAGCAGTTCTTC. Protein: CASSQGTGYNEQFF.

The gene calls are TRBV6-5 and TRBJ2-1; tentative D call: TRBD2 (5 bases). Trimming shortened V by 7 bases and J by 5 bases, and 12 bases separated the two germline ends. There are 13 residues in the CDR3. CDR1 is MNHEY and CDR2 is SVGAGI in the germline V gene. Written as DNA, the CDR3 is TGTGCCAGCAAGTTGGACGGGAACAATGAGCAGTTCTTC. It is translated as CASKLDGNNEQFF.

This clone came up once. The rearrangement uses TRBV18 and TRBJ1-2, with D possibly matching TRBD1 (5 bases). Per germline, CDR1 KGHSH and CDR2 LQKENI. V gave up 2 bases and J gave up 5 bases, with 15 bases separating them. The CDR3 sequence is 15 residues long. CDR3 amino acids: CASSPRGAGDYGYTF. The CDR3 nucleotides read TGTGCCAGCTCACCAAGAGGGGCCGGGGATTATGGCTACACCTTC. Variable domain in full (rest from reference TRBV18 and TRBJ1-2): NAGVMQNPRHLVRRRGQEARLRCSPMKGHSHVYWYRQLPEEGLKFMVYLQKENIIDESGMPKERFSAEFPKEGPSILRIQQVVRGDSAAYFCASSPRGAGDYGYTFGSGTRLTVV.

The V call is TRBV5-1, the J call TRBJ2-4; 8 bases fit TRBD1. CDR1 and CDR2 from the germline V gene are SGHRS and YFSETQ. This CDR3 is 17 amino acids long. V was pared by 0 bases and J by 3 bases, with 8 bases of the junction left unmatched. The CDR3 is CASSLVPPGQDKNIQYF. In DNA, the CDR3 is TGCGCCAGCAGCTTGGTTCCCCCGGGACAGGACAAAAACATTCAGTACTTC.

The gene calls are TRBV12-5 and TRBJ1-2; 7 bases map to TRBD1. CDR1 is LGHNT, CDR2 FRNRAP, per germline. The V and J ends lost 2 bases and 8 bases, in that order; junction bases with no gene match: 11. CDR3 length: 15 residues. This chain's CDR3 is CASGLTLGQLAGYTF. The CDR3 DNA sequence: TGTGCTAGTGGTTTGACCTTGGGACAGTTGGCCGGCTACACCTTC.

The rearrangement uses TRBV28 and TRBJ1-5; 8 bases map to TRBD1. The V and J ends lost 10 bases and 3 bases, in that order; junction bases with no gene match: 2. This CDR3 has 12 amino acids. From germline, CDR1 is MDHEN and CDR2 SYDVKM. This CDR3 reads CATQGANQPQHF. The CDR3 DNA follows: TGTGCCACCCAGGGGGCCAATCAGCCCCAGCATTTT.

V is TRBV5-1 and J is TRBJ1-1; TRBD1 aligns across 7 bases. This CDR3 is built from 13 residues. The germline gives CDR1 SGHRS, CDR2 YFSETQ. V gave up 6 bases and J gave up 4 bases; unmatched junction bases: 6. CDR3 bases: TGCGCCAGCACCCAGGGGGGGAGCACTGAAGCTTTCTTT. As protein: CASTQGGSTEAFF.